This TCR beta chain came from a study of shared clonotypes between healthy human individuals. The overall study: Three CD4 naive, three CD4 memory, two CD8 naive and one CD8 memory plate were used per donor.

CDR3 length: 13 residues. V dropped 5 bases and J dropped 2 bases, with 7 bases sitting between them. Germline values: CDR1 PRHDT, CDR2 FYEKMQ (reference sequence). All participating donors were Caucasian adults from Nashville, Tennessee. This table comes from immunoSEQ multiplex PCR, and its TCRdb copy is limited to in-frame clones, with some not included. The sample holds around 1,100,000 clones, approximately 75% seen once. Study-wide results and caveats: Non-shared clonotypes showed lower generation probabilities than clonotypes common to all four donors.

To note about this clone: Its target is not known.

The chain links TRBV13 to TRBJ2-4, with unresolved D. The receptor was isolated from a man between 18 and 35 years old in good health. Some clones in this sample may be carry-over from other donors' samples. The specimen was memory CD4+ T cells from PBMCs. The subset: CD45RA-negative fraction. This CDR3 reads CASSPRPKNIQYF. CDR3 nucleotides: TGTGCCAGCAGCCCCAGGCCCAAAAACATTCAGTACTTC.